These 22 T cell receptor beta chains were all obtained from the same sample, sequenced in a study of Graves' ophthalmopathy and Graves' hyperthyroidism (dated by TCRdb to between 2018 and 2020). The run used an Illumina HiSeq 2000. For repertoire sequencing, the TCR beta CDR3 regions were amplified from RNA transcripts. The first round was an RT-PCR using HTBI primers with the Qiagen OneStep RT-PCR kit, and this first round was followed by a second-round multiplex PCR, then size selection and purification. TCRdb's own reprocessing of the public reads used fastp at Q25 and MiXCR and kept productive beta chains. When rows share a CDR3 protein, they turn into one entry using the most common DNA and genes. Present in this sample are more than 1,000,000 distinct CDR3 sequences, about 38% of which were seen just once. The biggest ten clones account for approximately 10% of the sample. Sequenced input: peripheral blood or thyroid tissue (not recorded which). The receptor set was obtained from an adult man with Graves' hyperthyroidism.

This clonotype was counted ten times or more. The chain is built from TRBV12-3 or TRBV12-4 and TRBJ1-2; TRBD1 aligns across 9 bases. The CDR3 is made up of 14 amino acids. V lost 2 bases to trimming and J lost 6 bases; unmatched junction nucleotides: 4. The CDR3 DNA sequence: TGTGCCAGCAGTTTACCTGGGACAGGGAATGGCTACACCTTC. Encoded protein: CASSLPGTGNGYTF.

In nucleotides, the CDR3 is TGCAGCGTTGAATGGGGGACAGGGGGGCTTTTCTTT. Translated: CSVEWGTGGLFF. This chain connects TRBV29-1 to TRBJ1-1; 11 bases map to TRBD1. This CDR3 spans 12 amino acids. CDR1 is SQVTM and CDR2 is ANQGSEA in the germline V gene. V was pared by 2 bases and J by 13 bases, with 6 bases of the junction left unmatched. Together with reference TRBV29-1 and TRBJ1-1, the CDR3 gives the full variable domain: SAVISQKPSRDICQRGTSLTIQCQVDSQVTMMFWYRQQPGQSLTLIATANQGSEATYESGFVIDKFPISRPNLTFSTLTVSNMSPEDSSIYLCSVEWGTGGLFFGQGTRLTVV.

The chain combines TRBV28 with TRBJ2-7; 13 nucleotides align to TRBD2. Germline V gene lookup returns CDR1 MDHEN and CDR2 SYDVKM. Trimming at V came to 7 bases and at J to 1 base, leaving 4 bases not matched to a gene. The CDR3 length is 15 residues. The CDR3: CASKTSGRGSYEQYF. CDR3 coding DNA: TGTGCCAGCAAAACTAGCGGGAGGGGGTCCTACGAGCAGTACTTC.

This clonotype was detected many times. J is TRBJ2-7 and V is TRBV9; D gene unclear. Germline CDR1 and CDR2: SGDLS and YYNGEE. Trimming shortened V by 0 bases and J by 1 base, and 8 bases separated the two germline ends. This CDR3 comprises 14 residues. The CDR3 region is CASSVVDVSYEQYF. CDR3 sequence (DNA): TGTGCCAGCAGCGTAGTGGACGTGTCCTACGAGCAGTACTTC.

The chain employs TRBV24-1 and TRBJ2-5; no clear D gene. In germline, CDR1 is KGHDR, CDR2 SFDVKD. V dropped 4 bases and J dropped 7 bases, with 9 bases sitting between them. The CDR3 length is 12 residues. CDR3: CATSDRTGTQYF. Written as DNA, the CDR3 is TGTGCCACCAGTGACCGTACCGGGACCCAGTACTTC.

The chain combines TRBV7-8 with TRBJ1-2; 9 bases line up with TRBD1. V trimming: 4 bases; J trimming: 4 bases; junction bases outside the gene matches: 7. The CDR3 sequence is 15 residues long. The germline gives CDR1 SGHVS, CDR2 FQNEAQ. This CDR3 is CASSSSDRGSYGYTF. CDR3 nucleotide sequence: TGTGCCAGCAGCTCATCGGACAGGGGAAGCTATGGCTACACCTTC.

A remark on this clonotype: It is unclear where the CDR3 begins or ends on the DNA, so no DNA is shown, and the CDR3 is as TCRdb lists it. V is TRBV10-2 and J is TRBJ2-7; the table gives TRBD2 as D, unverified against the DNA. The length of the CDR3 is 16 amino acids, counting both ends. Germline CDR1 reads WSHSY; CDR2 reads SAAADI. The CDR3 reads CACSARLAGYSGEQYF.

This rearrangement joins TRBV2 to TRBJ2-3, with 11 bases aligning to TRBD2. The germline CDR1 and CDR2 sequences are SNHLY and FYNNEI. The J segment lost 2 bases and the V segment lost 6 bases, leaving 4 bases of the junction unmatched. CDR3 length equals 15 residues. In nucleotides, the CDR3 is TGTGCCAGCAGAACTAGCGGGGGTTACACAGATACGCAGTATTTT. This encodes CASRTSGGYTDTQYF.

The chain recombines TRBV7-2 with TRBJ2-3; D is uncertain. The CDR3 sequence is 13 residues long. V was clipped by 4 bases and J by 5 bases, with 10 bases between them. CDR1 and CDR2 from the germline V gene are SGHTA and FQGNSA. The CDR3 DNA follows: TGTGCCAGCAGCTCGAGTAGGGTAGATACGCAGTATTTT. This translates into CASSSSRVDTQYF.

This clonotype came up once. CDR3 nucleotides: TGTGCCTGGAGTAGAGATGGTGTGGCTGAAGCTTTCTTT. This translates into CAWSRDGVAEAFF. The chain joins TRBV30 to TRBJ1-1, with unresolved D. The germline V gene has CDR1 GTSNPN and CDR2 SVGIG (reference sequence). Trimming pared 2 bases from V and 6 bases from J, leaving 13 bases between. The CDR3 covers 13 residues.

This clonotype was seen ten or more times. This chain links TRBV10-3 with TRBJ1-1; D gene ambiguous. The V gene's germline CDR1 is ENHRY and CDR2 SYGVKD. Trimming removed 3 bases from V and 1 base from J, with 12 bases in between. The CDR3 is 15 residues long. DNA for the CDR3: TGTGCCATCAGTGACCCCAGTTGGGAGAACACTGAAGCTTTCTTT. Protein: CAISDPSWENTEAFF.

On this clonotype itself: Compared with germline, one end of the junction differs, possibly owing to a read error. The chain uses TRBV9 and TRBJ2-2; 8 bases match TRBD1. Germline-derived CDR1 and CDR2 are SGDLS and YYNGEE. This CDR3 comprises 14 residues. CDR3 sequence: CASSGTGNTGELLF. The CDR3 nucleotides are TGTGCCAGCAGCGGGACAGGGAACACCGGGGAGCTGCTTTTT.

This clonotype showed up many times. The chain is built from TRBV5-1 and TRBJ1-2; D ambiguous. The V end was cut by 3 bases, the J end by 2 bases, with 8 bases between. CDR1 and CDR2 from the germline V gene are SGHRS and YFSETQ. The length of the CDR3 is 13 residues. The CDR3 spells CASSSPPNYGYTF. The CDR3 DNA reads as TGCGCCAGCAGCTCGCCCCCAAACTATGGCTACACCTTC.

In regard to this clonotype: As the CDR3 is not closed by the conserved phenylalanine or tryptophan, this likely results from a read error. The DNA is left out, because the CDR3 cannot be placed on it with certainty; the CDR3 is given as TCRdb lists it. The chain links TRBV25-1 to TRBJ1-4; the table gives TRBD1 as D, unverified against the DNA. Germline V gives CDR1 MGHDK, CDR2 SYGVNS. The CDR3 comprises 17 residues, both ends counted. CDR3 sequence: CASSESENYGYTCPHAA.

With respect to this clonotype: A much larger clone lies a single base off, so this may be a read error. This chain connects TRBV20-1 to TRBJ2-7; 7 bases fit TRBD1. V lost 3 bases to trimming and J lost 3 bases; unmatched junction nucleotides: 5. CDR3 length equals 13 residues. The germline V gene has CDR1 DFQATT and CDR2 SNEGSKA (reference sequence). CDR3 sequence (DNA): TGCAGTGCTAGTCTTTCAGGGGGCTACGAGCAGTACTTC. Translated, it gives CSASLSGGYEQYF.

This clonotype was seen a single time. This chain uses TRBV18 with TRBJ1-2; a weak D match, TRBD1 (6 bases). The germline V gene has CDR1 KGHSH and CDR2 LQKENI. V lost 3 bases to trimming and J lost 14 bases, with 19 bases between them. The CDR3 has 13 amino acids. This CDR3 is CASSPLEDRNWTF. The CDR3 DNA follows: TGTGCCAGCTCACCCTTGGAGGACAGAAATTGGACCTTC.

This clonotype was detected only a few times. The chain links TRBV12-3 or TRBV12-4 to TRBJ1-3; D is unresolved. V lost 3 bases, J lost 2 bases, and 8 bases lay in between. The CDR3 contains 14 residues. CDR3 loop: CASSFLRAGNTIYF. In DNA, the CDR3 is TGTGCCAGCAGTTTTCTAAGGGCTGGAAACACCATATATTTT.

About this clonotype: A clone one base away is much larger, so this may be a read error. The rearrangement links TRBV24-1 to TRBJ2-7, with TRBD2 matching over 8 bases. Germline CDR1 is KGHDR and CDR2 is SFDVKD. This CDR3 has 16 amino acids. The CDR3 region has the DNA TGTGCCACCAGTGATTTGGGTGCGGGAGGCACCTACGGGCAGTACTTC. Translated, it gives CATSDLGAGGTYGQYF.

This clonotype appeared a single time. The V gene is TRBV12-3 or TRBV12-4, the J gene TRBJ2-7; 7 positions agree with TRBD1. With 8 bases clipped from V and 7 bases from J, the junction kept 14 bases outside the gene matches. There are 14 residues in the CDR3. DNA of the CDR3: TGTGCCAGCGGGCGAGGGGGCAGGGGCTATGAGCAGTACTTC. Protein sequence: CASGRGGRGYEQYF.

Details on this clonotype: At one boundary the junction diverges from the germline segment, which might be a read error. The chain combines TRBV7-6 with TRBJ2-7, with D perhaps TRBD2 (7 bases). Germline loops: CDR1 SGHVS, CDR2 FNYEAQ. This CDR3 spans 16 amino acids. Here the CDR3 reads CVSSSGWGGSSYEQYF. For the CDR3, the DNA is TGTGTCAGCAGCTCCGGGTGGGGGGGCAGCTCCTACGAGCAGTACTTC.

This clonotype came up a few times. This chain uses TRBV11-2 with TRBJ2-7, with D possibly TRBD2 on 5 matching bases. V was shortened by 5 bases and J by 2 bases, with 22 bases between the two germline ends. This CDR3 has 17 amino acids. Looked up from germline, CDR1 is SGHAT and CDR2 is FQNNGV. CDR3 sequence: CASSPYARGRAPYEQYF. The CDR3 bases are TGTGCCAGCAGCCCATACGCTCGGGGTAGGGCTCCCTACGAGCAGTACTTC.

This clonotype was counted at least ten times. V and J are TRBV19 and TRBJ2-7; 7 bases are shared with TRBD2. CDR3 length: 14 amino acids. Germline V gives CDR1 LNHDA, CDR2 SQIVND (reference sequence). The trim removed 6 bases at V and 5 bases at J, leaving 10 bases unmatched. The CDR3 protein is CASRPMGTTNEQYF. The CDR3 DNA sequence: TGTGCCAGTAGGCCGATGGGGACTACAAACGAGCAGTACTTC.